The clone carrying this TCR beta chain was seen ten or more times. No antigen is known for it. These data are taken from a study of CD8 T cells in ankylosing spondylitis. This CDR3 comprises 14 residues. Germline V gene lookup returns CDR1 MNHEY and CDR2 SMNVEV (reference sequence). The V end was cut by 5 bases, the J end by 7 bases, with 17 bases between. Points from the study as a whole: Significant enrichment of disease-linked clones was reportedly seen in matched ankylosing spondylitis synovial fluid.

TCRdb re-called the 5' RACE reads through MiXCR, storing one row per CDR3 protein. The sample holds 150,000 or so distinct CDR3 sequences, around a third seen once. The rearrangement links TRBV27 to TRBJ1-2; possible D gene TRBD1, 5 bases. Input material: synovial fluid, either unsorted or a sorted T cell fraction (not recorded which). This TCR was recovered from a male donor with ankylosing spondylitis. CDR3 nucleotides: TGTGCCAGCAGTCTCCGGGGCCGGGGCGGTGGCTACACCTTC. The encoded protein is CASSLRGRGGGYTF.